These T cell receptor beta chains were read from a single sample in a study of T-cell memory formation after mild COVID-19. TCRdb fed the 5' RACE reads into MiXCR, producing one record per CDR3 protein. The repertoire has 350,000 to 500,000 distinct CDR3 sequences, about a sixth of them found once; the top ten carry about 22%. Sequencing input: PBMCs or a T cell subset sorted from them (not recorded which). These TCRs come from a man aged 18 to 30 who had mild COVID-19 (a few samples of this study predate the infection). Cell type and time point are not known. Each CDR3 is given without its conserved first and last residue.

CDR3 length,V gene,J gene,CDR3 protein
11,TRBV14,TRBJ2-7,ASARGEWDEQY
10,TRBV20-1,TRBJ2-5,SARRGTETQY
13,TRBV5-6,TRBJ2-3,ASSFDRRGTDTQY
11,TRBV7-3,TRBJ1-1,ASSLTDNTEAF
14,TRBV5-1,TRBJ2-1,ASSQLRSGDDNEQF
12,TRBV19,TRBJ1-6,ACSNRVRNSPLH
12,TRBV20-1,TRBJ1-1,SATRTLGSTEAF
9,TRBV27,TRBJ2-3,ASSNTDTQY
12,TRBV15,TRBJ1-2,ATSRVRTNYGYT
11,TRBV6-1,TRBJ2-7,ASSEVRGYEQY
13,TRBV9,TRBJ2-3,ASSISGSPGDTQY
13,TRBV3-1,TRBJ1-6,ASSRRDRGDSPLH
11,TRBV7-2,TRBJ2-5,ASSLWGGETQY
15,TRBV6-2/TRBV6-3,TRBJ1-1,ASKKGDRGLRGTEAF
11,TRBV5-1,TRBJ2-3,ASMSSPTDTQY
10,TRBV9,TRBJ2-3,ASSARTDTQY
13,TRBV4-2,TRBJ1-1,ASSQDRSGLSEAF
15,TRBV20-1,TRBJ2-1,SALWAGLASSYNEQF
12,TRBV2,TRBJ1-5,ASSAQGGLKPQH
13,TRBV6-1,TRBJ1-5,ATDPMTGGNQPQH
12,TRBV29-1,TRBJ2-1,SVRGEYLLNEQF
12,TRBV19,TRBJ1-5,ASSIRGARQPQH
14,TRBV5-1,TRBJ2-5,ASSLGRTRGQETQY